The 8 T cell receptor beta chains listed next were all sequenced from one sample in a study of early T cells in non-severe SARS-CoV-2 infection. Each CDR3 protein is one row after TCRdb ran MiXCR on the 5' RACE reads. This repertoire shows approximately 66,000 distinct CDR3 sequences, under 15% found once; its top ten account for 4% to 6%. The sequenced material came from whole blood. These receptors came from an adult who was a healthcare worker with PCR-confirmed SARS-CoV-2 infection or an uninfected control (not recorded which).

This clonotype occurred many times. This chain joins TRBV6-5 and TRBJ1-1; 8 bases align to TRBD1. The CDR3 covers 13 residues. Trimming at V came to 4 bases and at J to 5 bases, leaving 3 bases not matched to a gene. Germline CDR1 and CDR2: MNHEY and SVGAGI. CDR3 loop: CASSSGGQTEAFF. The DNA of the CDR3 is TGTGCCAGCAGTTCAGGGGGCCAGACTGAAGCTTTCTTT.

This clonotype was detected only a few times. CDR3 sequence: CSVATAGTSYGYTF. In nucleotides, the CDR3 is TGCAGCGTTGCAACAGCCGGGACAAGCTATGGCTACACCTTC. The J gene is TRBJ1-2, the V gene TRBV29-1; the D gene is possibly TRBD1 (6 bases). Trimming left V 4 bases short and J 4 bases short, with 16 bases between. Germline values: CDR1 SQVTM, CDR2 ANQGSEA. The CDR3 runs to 14 residues.

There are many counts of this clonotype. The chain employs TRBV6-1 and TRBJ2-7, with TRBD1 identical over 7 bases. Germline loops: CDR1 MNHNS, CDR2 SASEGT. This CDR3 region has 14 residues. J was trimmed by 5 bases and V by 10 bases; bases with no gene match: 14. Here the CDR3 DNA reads TGTGCCACAGTACGTAGGGGACAGACTAACGAGCAGTACTTC. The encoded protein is CATVRRGQTNEQYF.

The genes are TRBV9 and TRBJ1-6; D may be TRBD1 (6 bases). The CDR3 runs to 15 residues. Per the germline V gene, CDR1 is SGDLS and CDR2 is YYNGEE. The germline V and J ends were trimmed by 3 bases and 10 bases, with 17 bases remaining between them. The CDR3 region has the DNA TGTGCCAGCAGCGCCCATGCAGGGGAAGGATCACCCCTCCACTTT. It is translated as CASSAHAGEGSPLHF.

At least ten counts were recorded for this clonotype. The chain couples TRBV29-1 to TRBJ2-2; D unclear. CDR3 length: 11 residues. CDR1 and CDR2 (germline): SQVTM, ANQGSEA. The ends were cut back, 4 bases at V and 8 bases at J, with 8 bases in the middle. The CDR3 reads CSVASGGELFF. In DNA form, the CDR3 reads TGCAGCGTTGCCTCCGGGGGGGAGCTGTTTTTT.

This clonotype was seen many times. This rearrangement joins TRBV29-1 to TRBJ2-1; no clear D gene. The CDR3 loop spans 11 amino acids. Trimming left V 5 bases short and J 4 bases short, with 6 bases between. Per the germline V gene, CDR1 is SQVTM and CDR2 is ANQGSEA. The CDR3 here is CSVTEYNEQFF. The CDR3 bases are TGCAGCGTTACGGAATACAATGAGCAGTTCTTC.

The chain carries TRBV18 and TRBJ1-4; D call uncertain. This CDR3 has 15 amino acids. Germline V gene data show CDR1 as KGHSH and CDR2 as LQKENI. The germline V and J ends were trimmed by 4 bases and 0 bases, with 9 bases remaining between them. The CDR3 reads CASSQRVPTNEKLFF. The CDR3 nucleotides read TGTGCCAGCTCACAACGGGTTCCAACTAATGAAAAACTGTTTTTT.

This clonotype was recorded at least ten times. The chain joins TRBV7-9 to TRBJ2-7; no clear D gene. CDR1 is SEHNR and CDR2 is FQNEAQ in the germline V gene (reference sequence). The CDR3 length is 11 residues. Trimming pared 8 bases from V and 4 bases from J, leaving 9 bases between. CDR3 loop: CASGLDYEQYF. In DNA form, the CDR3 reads TGTGCCAGCGGCCTCGATTACGAGCAGTACTTC.